This entry describes one T cell receptor (beta chain). This sample stems from a study of blood T cell repertoires in COVID-19. For the study at large: The samples span acute and convalescent COVID-19 from the United States, Italy and Spain. PBMCs, B-cell-depleted T cells, or T cells provided the cDNA or gDNA that made up the material.

Study processing details: Reference gene primers were amplified, and this amplification served to estimate nucleated cell counts. Measured with immunoSEQ multiplex PCR; TCRdb has only the in-frame clones, and not every one. The D gene and trimming were derived from the DNA, and the V and J assignments and clone size from that table. Of about 320,000 clones in the sample, 65% to 90% were seen once. The sample was peripheral blood. The clonotype originates from a human donor in a cohort sampled during active COVID-19.

The CDR3 spells CASSFKGPGTSGGGEQFF. The CDR3 DNA reads TGTGCCAGCAGTTTTAAGGGCCCCGGGACTAGCGGGGGTGGTGAGCAGTTCTTC. The J gene is TRBJ2-1, the V gene TRBV28, with TRBD2 matching 14 bases. The V and J ends lost 3 bases and 9 bases, in that order; junction bases with no gene match: 13. The CDR3 totals 18 residues. Germline CDR1 reads MDHEN; CDR2 reads SYDVKM.